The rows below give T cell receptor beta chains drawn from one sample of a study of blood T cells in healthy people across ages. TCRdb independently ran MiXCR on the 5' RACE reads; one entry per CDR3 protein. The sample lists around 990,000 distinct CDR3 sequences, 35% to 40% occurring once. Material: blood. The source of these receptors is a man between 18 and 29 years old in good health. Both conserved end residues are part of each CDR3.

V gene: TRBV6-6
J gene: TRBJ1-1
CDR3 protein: CASSYRRGTAEAFF

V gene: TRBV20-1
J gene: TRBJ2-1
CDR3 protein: CSPIPQERVSSYNEQFF

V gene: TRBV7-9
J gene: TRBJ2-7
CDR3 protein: CASSLAQGTSFRDEQYF

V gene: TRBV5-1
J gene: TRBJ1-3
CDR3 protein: CASSPGTQGNTIYF

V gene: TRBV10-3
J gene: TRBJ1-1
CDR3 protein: CAISESNLKAFF

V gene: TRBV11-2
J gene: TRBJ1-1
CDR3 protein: CASSLNRANTEAFF

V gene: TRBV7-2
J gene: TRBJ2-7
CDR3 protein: CASSLESFPQYF

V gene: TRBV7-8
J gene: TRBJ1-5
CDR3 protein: CASSLDQVHQPQHF

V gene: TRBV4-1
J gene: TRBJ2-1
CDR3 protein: CASSRGGDNEQFF

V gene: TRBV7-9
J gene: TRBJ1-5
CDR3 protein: CASSLGTGIDQPQHF

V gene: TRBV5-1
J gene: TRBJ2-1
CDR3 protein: CASSQDRGRVYEQFF

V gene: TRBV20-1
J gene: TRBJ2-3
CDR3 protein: CSARPSGGLRTDTQYF

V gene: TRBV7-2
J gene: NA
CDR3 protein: CASSWSTGSYNEQYF

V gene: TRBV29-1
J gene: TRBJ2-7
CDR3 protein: CSVALASGEQYF

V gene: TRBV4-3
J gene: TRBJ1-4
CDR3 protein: CASSPSGYEKLFF

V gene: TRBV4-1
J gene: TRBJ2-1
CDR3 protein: CASSQDRDSKYNEQFF

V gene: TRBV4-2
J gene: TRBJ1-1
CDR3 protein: CASSQPEGATEAFF

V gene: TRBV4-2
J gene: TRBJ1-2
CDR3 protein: CASSQDRAAGGDYGYTF

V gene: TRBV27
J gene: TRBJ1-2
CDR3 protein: CASSDGIYGYTF

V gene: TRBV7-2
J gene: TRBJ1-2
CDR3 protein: CASSLRTAARDYGYTF

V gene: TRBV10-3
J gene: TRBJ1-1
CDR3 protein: CAISGAGAGTEAFF

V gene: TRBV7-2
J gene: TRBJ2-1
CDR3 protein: CASSKGGEQFF

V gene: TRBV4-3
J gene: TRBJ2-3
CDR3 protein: CASSSRLGSTDTQYF

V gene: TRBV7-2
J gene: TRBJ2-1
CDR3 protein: CASSLVRGGPYNEQFF

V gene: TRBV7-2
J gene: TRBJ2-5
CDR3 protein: CASSSSYRYQETQYF

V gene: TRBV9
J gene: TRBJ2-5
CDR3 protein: CASSGQGYETQYF

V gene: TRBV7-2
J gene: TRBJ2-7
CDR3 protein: CASKGVTAPGEQYF

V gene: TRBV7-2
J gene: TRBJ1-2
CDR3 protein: CASSFMGSGYTF

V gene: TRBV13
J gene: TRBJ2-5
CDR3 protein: CASSFLQGRQVQYF

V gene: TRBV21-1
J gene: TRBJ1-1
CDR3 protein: CASSKVRGNTEAFF

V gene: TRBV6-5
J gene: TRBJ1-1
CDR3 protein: CASSYSIVGRGTDEAFF

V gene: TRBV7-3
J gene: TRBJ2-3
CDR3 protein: CASSETSGDRGFADTQYF

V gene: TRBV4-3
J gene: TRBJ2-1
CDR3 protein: CASSQDLGGAYNEQFF

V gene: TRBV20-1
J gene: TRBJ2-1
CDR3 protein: CSARDYGSTSSSPNEQFF

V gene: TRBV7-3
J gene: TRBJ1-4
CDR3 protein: CASSPQGERGEKLFF

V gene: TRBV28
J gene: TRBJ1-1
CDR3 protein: CASGTGVDTEAFF

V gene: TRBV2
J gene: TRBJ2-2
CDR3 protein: CASRLTGANTGELFF

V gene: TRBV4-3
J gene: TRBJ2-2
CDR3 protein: CASSPSRDRANTGELFF

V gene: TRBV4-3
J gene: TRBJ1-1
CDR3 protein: CASSQDDRRTEAFF

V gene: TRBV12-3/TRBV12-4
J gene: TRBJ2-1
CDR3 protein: CASRTGRGFNNEQFF

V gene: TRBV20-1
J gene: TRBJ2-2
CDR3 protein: CSASATGELFF

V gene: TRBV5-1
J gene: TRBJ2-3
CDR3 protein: CASSLETSVTDTQYF

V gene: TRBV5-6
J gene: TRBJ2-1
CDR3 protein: CASSWGPKEQFF

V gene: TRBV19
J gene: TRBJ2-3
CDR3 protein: CASSDRDKADTQYF

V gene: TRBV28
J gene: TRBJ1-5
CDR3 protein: CASSSGPSRGNQPQHF

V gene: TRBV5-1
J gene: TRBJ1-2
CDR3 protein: CASSFGQQGYTF

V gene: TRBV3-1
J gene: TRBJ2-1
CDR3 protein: CASSQGTSGNEQFF

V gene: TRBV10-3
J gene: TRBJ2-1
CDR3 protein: CAISGVSGDNEQFF

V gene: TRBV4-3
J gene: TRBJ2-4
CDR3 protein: CAGSPGWAGENIQYF

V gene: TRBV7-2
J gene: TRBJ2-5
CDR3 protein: CASSLDPGLAGFETQYF

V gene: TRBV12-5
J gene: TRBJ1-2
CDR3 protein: CASGFDRVYGYTF

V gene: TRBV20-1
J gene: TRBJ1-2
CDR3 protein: CSADSPYGYTF

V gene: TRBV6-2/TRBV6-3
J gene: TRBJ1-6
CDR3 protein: CASYGTEDSPLHF

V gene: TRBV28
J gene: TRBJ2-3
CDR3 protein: CASSLPGEYTDTQYF